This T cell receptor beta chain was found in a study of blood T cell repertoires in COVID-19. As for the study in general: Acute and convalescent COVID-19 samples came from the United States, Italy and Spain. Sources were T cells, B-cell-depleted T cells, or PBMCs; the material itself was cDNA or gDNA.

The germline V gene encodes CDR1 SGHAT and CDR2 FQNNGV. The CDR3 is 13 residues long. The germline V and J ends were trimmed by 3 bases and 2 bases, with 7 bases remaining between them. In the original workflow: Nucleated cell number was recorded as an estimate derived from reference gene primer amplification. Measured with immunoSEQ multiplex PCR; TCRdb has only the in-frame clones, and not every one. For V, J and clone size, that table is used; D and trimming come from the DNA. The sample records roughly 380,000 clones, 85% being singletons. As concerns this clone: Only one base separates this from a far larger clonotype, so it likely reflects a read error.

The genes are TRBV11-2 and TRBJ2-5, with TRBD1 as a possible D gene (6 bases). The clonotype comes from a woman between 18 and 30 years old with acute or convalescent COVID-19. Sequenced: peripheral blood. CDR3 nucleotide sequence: TGTGCCAGCAGCTTTGGACAGCAAGAGACCCAGTACTTC. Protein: CASSFGQQETQYF. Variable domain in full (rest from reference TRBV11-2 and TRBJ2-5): EAGVAQSPRYKIIEKRQSVAFWCNPISGHATLYWYQQILGQGPKLLIQFQNNGVVDDSQLPKDRFSAERLKGVDSTLKIQPAKLEDSAVYLCASSFGQQETQYFGPGTRLLVL.